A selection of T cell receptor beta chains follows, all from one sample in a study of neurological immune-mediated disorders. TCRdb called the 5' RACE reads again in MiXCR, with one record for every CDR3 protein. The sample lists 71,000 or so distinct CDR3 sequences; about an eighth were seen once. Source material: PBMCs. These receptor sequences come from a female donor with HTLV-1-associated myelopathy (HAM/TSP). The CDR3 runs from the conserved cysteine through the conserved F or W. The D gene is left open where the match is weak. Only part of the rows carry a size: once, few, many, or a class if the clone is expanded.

cdr3_aa: CASSHNINHSGAQHF; cdr3_nt: TGCGCCAGCAGCCATAACATCAACCACTCCGGGGCCCAGCATTTT; j_call: TRBJ1-5; v_call: TRBV4-1; clone_size: many; d_call: NA
cdr3_aa: CASSETARDEQYF; cdr3_nt: TGTGCCAGCAGTGAGACCGCGAGGGACGAGCAGTACTTC; j_call: TRBJ2-7; v_call: TRBV6-1; clone_size: many; d_call: NA
cdr3_aa: CASSYHAGGSTDTQYF; cdr3_nt: TGTGCCAGCAGTTACCACGCGGGGGGGAGCACAGATACGCAGTATTTT; j_call: TRBJ2-3; v_call: TRBV6-5; clone_size: many; d_call: TRBD2
cdr3_aa: CASSPVGQWLTDTQYF; cdr3_nt: TGTGCCAGCAGCCCAGTGGGACAGTGGCTAACAGATACGCAGTATTTT; j_call: TRBJ2-3; v_call: TRBV7-9; clone_size: NA; d_call: TRBD1
cdr3_aa: CASSHGGGTEAFF; cdr3_nt: TGTGCCAGCAGCCATGGGGGAGGCACTGAAGCTTTCTTT; j_call: TRBJ1-1; v_call: TRBV7-2; clone_size: many; d_call: NA
cdr3_aa: CSARGGHNQPQHF; cdr3_nt: TGCAGTGCTAGAGGGGGTCACAATCAGCCCCAGCATTTT; j_call: TRBJ1-5; v_call: TRBV20-1; clone_size: many; d_call: NA
cdr3_aa: CASSSGVAGELFF; cdr3_nt: TGCGCCAGCAGCTCCGGGGTAGCCGGGGAGCTGTTTTTT; j_call: TRBJ2-2; v_call: TRBV4-1; clone_size: many; d_call: NA
cdr3_aa: CSFTWRNQETQYF; cdr3_nt: TGCAGCTTTACCTGGCGGAACCAAGAGACCCAGTACTTC; j_call: TRBJ2-5; v_call: TRBV29-1; clone_size: many; d_call: NA
cdr3_aa: CASSLGRTGPIYGYTF; cdr3_nt: TGTGCCAGCAGCTTGGGGAGGACGGGGCCTATCTATGGCTACACCTTC; j_call: TRBJ1-2; v_call: TRBV5-6; clone_size: few; d_call: NA
cdr3_aa: CASSLYNEQFF; cdr3_nt: TGCGCCAGCAGCCTCTACAATGAGCAGTTCTTC; j_call: TRBJ2-1; v_call: TRBV5-1; clone_size: many; d_call: NA
cdr3_aa: CASSQQGQTNEKLFF; cdr3_nt: TGTGCCAGCAGCCAACAGGGGCAGACTAATGAAAAACTGTTTTTT; j_call: TRBJ1-4; v_call: TRBV7-9; clone_size: many; d_call: TRBD1
cdr3_aa: CSANPGTSVPQYF; cdr3_nt: TGCAGTGCTAACCCCGGGACTAGCGTTCCGCAGTATTTT; j_call: TRBJ2-3; v_call: TRBV20-1; clone_size: many; d_call: TRBD2
cdr3_aa: CASSPLGRGKETQYF; cdr3_nt: TGCGCCAGCAGCCCCCTAGGGCGCGGGAAAGAGACCCAGTACTTC; j_call: TRBJ2-5; v_call: TRBV5-1; clone_size: many; d_call: NA
cdr3_aa: CASSLTDSYGYTF; cdr3_nt: TGTGCCAGCAGCCTTACGGACAGCTATGGCTACACCTTC; j_call: TRBJ1-2; v_call: TRBV11-2; clone_size: many; d_call: NA
cdr3_aa: CASSPPTGAANEQFF; cdr3_nt: TGTGCCAGCAGTCCCCCGACAGGTGCGGCCAATGAGCAGTTCTTC; j_call: TRBJ2-1; v_call: TRBV28; clone_size: many; d_call: NA
cdr3_aa: CASSPSGARTQYF; cdr3_nt: TGTGCCAGCAGTCCCTCAGGGGCCCGGACGCAGTATTTT; j_call: TRBJ2-3; v_call: TRBV9; clone_size: many; d_call: NA
cdr3_aa: CASSQGVGEITDTQYF; cdr3_nt: TGTGCCAGCAGCCAAGGTGTGGGGGAAATCACAGATACGCAGTATTTT; j_call: TRBJ2-3; v_call: TRBV4-2; clone_size: many; d_call: NA
cdr3_aa: CASSFTGGDQPQHF; cdr3_nt: TGTGCCAGCAGCTTCACAGGGGGTGATCAGCCCCAGCATTTT; j_call: TRBJ1-5; v_call: TRBV3-1; clone_size: NA; d_call: TRBD1
cdr3_aa: CASRGTNNEQFF; cdr3_nt: TGCGCCAGCAGAGGGACCAACAATGAGCAGTTCTTC; j_call: TRBJ2-1; v_call: TRBV5-1; clone_size: many; d_call: NA
cdr3_aa: CASSLTPSYEQYF; cdr3_nt: TGTGCCAGCAGCTTGACCCCCTCCTACGAGCAGTACTTC; j_call: TRBJ2-7; v_call: TRBV7-3; clone_size: many; d_call: NA
cdr3_aa: CSALEGGGGYYNEQFF; cdr3_nt: TGCAGTGCCCTCGAAGGGGGCGGAGGATACTACAATGAGCAGTTCTTC; j_call: TRBJ2-1; v_call: TRBV20-1; clone_size: medium-sized; d_call: TRBD1
cdr3_aa: CASSQTGLAGVNEQFF; cdr3_nt: TGCGCCAGCAGCCAGACGGGACTAGCGGGGGTTAATGAGCAGTTCTTC; j_call: TRBJ2-1; v_call: TRBV4-1; clone_size: many; d_call: TRBD2
cdr3_aa: CSAKLAGGRVDTQYF; cdr3_nt: TGCAGTGCTAAGTTAGCGGGGGGGCGGGTAGATACGCAGTATTTT; j_call: TRBJ2-3; v_call: TRBV20-1; clone_size: many; d_call: TRBD2
cdr3_aa: CASSLFGETYEQYF; cdr3_nt: TGCGCCAGCAGCTTGTTCGGGGAGACCTACGAGCAGTACTTC; j_call: TRBJ2-7; v_call: TRBV5-1; clone_size: few; d_call: NA
cdr3_aa: CASSLLQGARGYTF; cdr3_nt: TGCGCCAGCAGTTTGCTACAGGGGGCGCGTGGCTACACCTTC; j_call: TRBJ1-2; v_call: TRBV5-1; clone_size: many; d_call: TRBD1
cdr3_aa: CASSAPGYFYEQYF; cdr3_nt: TGCGCCAGCAGCGCACCAGGGTACTTCTACGAGCAGTACTTC; j_call: TRBJ2-7; v_call: TRBV5-1; clone_size: many; d_call: NA
cdr3_aa: CASSSRTGSTDTQYF; cdr3_nt: TGTGCCAGCAGCTCACGGACAGGTAGCACAGATACGCAGTATTTT; j_call: TRBJ2-3; v_call: TRBV9; clone_size: many; d_call: TRBD1
cdr3_aa: CASVLGTLGGETQYF; cdr3_nt: TGCGCCAGCGTCCTCGGGACCCTGGGCGGGGAGACCCAGTACTTC; j_call: TRBJ2-5; v_call: TRBV5-1; clone_size: NA; d_call: NA
cdr3_aa: CASLGTADYEQYF; cdr3_nt: TGTGCCAGCCTAGGGACAGCTGACTACGAGCAGTACTTC; j_call: TRBJ2-7; v_call: TRBV28; clone_size: many; d_call: TRBD1
cdr3_aa: CSARDLGQQETQYF; cdr3_nt: TGCAGTGCTAGAGATCTGGGACAACAAGAGACCCAGTACTTC; j_call: TRBJ2-5; v_call: TRBV20-1; clone_size: many; d_call: NA
cdr3_aa: CASSVAPSSGNTIYF; cdr3_nt: TGTGCCAGCAGCGTAGCTCCATCCTCTGGAAACACCATATATTTT; j_call: TRBJ1-3; v_call: TRBV9; clone_size: medium-sized; d_call: NA
cdr3_aa: CASSVSQGSYEQYF; cdr3_nt: TGTGCCAGCAGCGTAAGTCAGGGAAGCTACGAGCAGTACTTC; j_call: TRBJ2-7; v_call: TRBV9; clone_size: NA; d_call: NA
cdr3_aa: CSANLPLPSGANVLTF; cdr3_nt: TGCAGTGCCAACCTCCCCCTGCCCTCTGGGGCCAACGTCCTGACTTTC; j_call: TRBJ2-6; v_call: TRBV20-1; clone_size: NA; d_call: NA
cdr3_aa: CASSVGGHSYNEQFF; cdr3_nt: TGTGCCAGCAGCGTCGGGGGGCATTCCTACAATGAGCAGTTCTTC; j_call: TRBJ2-1; v_call: TRBV9; clone_size: many; d_call: NA
cdr3_aa: CASSSWTGNTEAFF; cdr3_nt: TGTGCCAGCAGTTCTTGGACGGGAAACACTGAAGCTTTCTTT; j_call: TRBJ1-1; v_call: TRBV12-3/TRBV12-4; clone_size: NA; d_call: NA
cdr3_aa: CASVEASSSYNEQFF; cdr3_nt: TGCGCCAGCGTCGAGGCCTCAAGCTCCTACAATGAGCAGTTCTTC; j_call: TRBJ2-1; v_call: TRBV5-1; clone_size: many; d_call: NA